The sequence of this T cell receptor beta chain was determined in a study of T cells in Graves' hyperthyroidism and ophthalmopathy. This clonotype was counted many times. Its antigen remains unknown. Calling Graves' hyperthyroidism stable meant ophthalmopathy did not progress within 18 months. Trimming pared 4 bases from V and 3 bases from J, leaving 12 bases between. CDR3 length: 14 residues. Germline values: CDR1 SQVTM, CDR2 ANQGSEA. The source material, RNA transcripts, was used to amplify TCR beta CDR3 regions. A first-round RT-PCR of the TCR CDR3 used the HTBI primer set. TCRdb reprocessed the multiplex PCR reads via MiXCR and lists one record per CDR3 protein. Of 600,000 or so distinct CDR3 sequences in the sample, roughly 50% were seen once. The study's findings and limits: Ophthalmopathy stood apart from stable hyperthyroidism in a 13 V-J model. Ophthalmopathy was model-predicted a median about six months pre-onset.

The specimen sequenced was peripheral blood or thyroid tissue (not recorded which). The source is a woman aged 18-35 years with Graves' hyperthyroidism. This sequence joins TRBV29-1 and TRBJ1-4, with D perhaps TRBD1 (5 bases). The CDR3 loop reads CSVGDEGANEKLFF. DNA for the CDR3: TGCAGCGTTGGGGACGAAGGGGCTAATGAAAAACTGTTTTTT.